The following is a T cell receptor beta chain sequence with its context. Its target is unknown. The length of the CDR3 is 15 residues. The V segment lost 2 bases and the J segment 4 bases; nucleotides outside the gene matches: 1. The germline V gene encodes CDR1 SGHRS and CDR2 YFSETQ. An overlapping HIV-1 Gag peptide pool stimulated these cells at about 1 ug/peptide/mL. CD4+ T cells upregulating both CD40 ligand and CD69 were sorted as responding cells. Donors had undetectable plasma HIV-1 RNA, under 50 copies/mL, for 4+ years. This record belongs to a study of persistence of HIV-infected CD4 T cells. Study outcomes and limitations: Degenerate expanded CDR3beta sequences were enriched among CMV- and Gag-responding cells. CMV- and Gag-responding cells had lower TCRbeta richness than CD3/CD28-responding cells.

This was the immunoSEQ version 4 assay in survey mode. Clones were sequenced by immunoSEQ multiplex PCR, and TCRdb holds only the in-frame ones, with some missing. The repertoire consists of tens of thousands of clones, with 65% to 75% occurring once and the leading ten covering roughly 1.5%. This receptor was obtained from an adult man with HIV who was CMV-seropositive. The sequences come from CD4+ T cells sorted from PBMCs after roughly 18-hour stimulation, collected from a patient who received antiretroviral therapy. The chain joins TRBV5-1 to TRBJ2-7, with 15 bases aligning to TRBD2. CDR3 bases: TGCGCCAGCAGCTTCGGACTAGCGGGGGGGTACGAGCAGTACTTC. Translation: CASSFGLAGGYEQYF. The whole variable domain, remainder taken from reference TRBV5-1 and TRBJ2-7, is KAGVTQTPRYLIKTRGQQVTLSCSPISGHRSVSWYQQTPGQGLQFLFEYFSETQRNKGNFPGRFSGRQFSNSRSEMNVSTLELGDSALYLCASSFGLAGGYEQYFGPGTRLTVT.